What follows describes a single TCR beta chain. The antigen remains undetermined. This record belongs to a study of cytomegalovirus exposure and HLA in healthy donors. The study ran its PCR with 60 Vbeta and 13 Jbeta primers. Profiling relied on immunoSEQ multiplex PCR, and the TCRdb table lists in-frame clones only, not all of them. The sample has roughly 100,000 clones, around 80% seen once. Regarding the study as a whole: Segments of the TCR beta V type were, in most cases, productive about 90% or about 30% of the time in an earlier analysis.

The TCR was taken from a woman aged 40-49 years in good health and CMV-seronegative. The sequencing sample was made of PBMCs.

For the CDR3, the DNA is TGTGCCAGCAGATCCGGAGGACTCGCCGGGGAGCTGTTTTTT. This codes for CASRSGGLAGELFF. This chain joins TRBV6-6 and TRBJ2-2; weak D call: TRBD2 (5 bases). Germline CDR1 and CDR2: MNHNY and SVGAGI (reference sequence). CDR3 size: 14 residues. Trimming left V 6 bases short and J 6 bases short, with 14 bases between.